This paragraph reports one TCR beta chain. V lost 4 bases to trimming and J lost 5 bases, with 9 bases between them. This CDR3 region has 13 residues. Germline V gene lookup returns CDR1 KGHSY and CDR2 FQNENV. Using immunoSEQ multiplex PCR, the repertoire was profiled, and TCRdb retains in-frame clones only, with some absent. The repertoire holds 150,000 or so clones, with roughly 89% as singletons. The data belong to a study of T cell responses to AZD1222 COVID-19 vaccine. Here the sequenced sample was peripheral blood, taken on day 0 of AZD1222 vaccination. The chain links TRBV16 to TRBJ1-5; D unclear. The sequence came from an adult in good health. In DNA form, the CDR3 reads TGTGCCAGCAGCCCTGGAGGGTATCAGCCCCAGCATTTT. It is translated as CASSPGGYQPQHF.